The clone carrying this TCR beta chain was picked up many times. Its antigen remains unknown. Amplification of TCR alpha and beta CDR3 regions from RNA used iRepertoire nested multiplex PCR. Input was roughly 95-400 ng of tissue mRNA or PBMC total RNA. Via MiXCR, TCRdb re-called the multiplex PCR reads, giving one row per CDR3 protein. Of approximately 120,000 distinct CDR3 sequences detected, around 23% appear once; the ten largest clones hold approximately 16%. This sample stems from a study of glioma-infiltrating T cells. The study, taken as a whole, reports: Above-expected tissue-blood divergence occurred in all gliomas, most in low-grade ones. Tissue and blood shared very few CDR3 sequences.

Germline V gene lookup returns CDR1 SGHDT and CDR2 YYEEEE. The CDR3 is 15 amino acids. The V segment lost 3 bases and the J segment 5 bases; nucleotides outside the gene matches: 7. V gene TRBV5-6 combines with J gene TRBJ1-1, with 10 bases aligning to TRBD1. The TCR originated in a human donor with low-grade glioma or glioblastoma, undergoing nonglioma brain surgery, or in good health (not recorded which). The sequenced sample consisted of glioma tissue, nonneoplastic brain tissue, or PBMCs (not recorded which). The CDR3 reads CASSWDRGGRTEAFF. CDR3 sequence (DNA): TGTGCCAGCAGCTGGGACAGGGGCGGTAGGACTGAAGCTTTCTTT. Drawing the rest from reference TRBV5-6 and TRBJ1-1, the complete variable domain is DAGVTQSPTHLIKTRGQQVTLRCSPKSGHDTVSWYQQALGQGPQFIFQYYEEEERQRGNFPDRFSGHQFPNYSSELNVNALLLGDSALYLCASSWDRGGRTEAFFGQGTRLTVV.